This is a list of T cell receptor beta chains from one sample in a study of control samples from healthy donors and cancer patients. The data were produced by immunoSEQ multiplex PCR, yet TCRdb's version contains in-frame clones alone and is incomplete. The table records about 92,000 clones, 82% of them present only once. The sample was blood. The source of these receptors is a woman aged 55-70 years in good health. Both conserved end residues are part of each CDR3. The D gene is left open where the match is weak. For some rows the clone size is stated as once, few or many, or as a class when expanded; others skip it.

D gene	V gene	clone size	CDR3 length	J gene	CDR3 DNA	CDR3 protein
.	TRBV5-4	.	14	TRBJ2-4	TGTGCCAGCAGCCCGCCAGGCCCCAAAAACATTCAGTACTTC	CASSPPGPKNIQYF
.	TRBV5-1	once	12	TRBJ1-4	TGCGCCAGCAGCTTGGTCGGGGAGGAACTGTTTTTT	CASSLVGEELFF
.	TRBV27	once	15	TRBJ1-1	TGTGCCAGCAGTTTGGTCGCGGTGGGGAACACTGAAGCTTTCTTT	CASSLVAVGNTEAFF
.	TRBV19	.	17	TRBJ1-5	TGTGCCAGGAGAGGGGTAATCGATCCGTTGGTTGATCAGCCCCAGCATTTT	CARRGVIDPLVDQPQHF
TRBD2	TRBV13	.	18	TRBJ2-3	TGTGCCAGCAGCTTAGGCCTCGGCGAGCGGGGGGATACAGATACGCAGTATTTT	CASSLGLGERGDTDTQYF
.	TRBV3-1/TRBV3-2	.	15	TRBJ1-2	TGTGCCAGCAGCCAAGGAGGCAGATCCAACTATGGCTACACCTTC	CASSQGGRSNYGYTF
.	TRBV6-6	.	14	TRBJ1-3	TGTGCCAGCAGTGCAACTTCTTCTGGAAACACCATATATTTT	CASSATSSGNTIYF
TRBD1	TRBV19	.	14	TRBJ1-2	TGTGCCAGTAGTAGGGACAGTTCTAACTATGGCTACACCTTC	CASSRDSSNYGYTF
.	TRBV7-7	.	17	TRBJ2-2	TGTGCTAGCAGCTTAGATCTATTAGCAGGGGCCACCGGGGAGCTGTTTTTT	CASSLDLLAGATGELFF
.	TRBV28	.	14	TRBJ2-3	TGTGCCAGCACCGGGCAGGGGAGGACAGATACGCAGTATTTT	CASTGQGRTDTQYF
.	TRBV4-3	.	11	TRBJ2-2	TGCGCCAACCCGGTTCACCGGGGAGCTGTTTTT	CANPVHRGAVF
TRBD1	TRBV19	.	16	TRBJ2-6	TGTGCCAGCAGGACAGGGGGAACCTTTGGGGCCAACGTCCTGACTTTC	CASRTGGTFGANVLTF
TRBD2	TRBV27	.	14	TRBJ2-2	TGTGCCAGTAAGACTAGCGACCGGTTTGGGGAGCTGTTTTTT	CASKTSDRFGELFF
.	TRBV2	few	15	TRBJ1-5	TGTGCCAGCAGTGCCGGGACATATAGCAATCAGCCCCAGCATTTT	CASSAGTYSNQPQHF
.	TRBV2	.	13	TRBJ1-1	TGTGCCAGCAGTGGGGGTACTGGGACTGAAGCTTTCTTT	CASSGGTGTEAFF
.	TRBV11-3	.	16	TRBJ2-1	TGTGCCAGCAGCGCCGGCGGAGGGCCCTCCTACAATGAGCAGTTCTTC	CASSAGGGPSYNEQFF
.	TRBV12-3/TRBV12-4	.	13	TRBJ2-5	TGTGCCAGCAGTTTCGGGGGCATCGCGACCCAGTACTTC	CASSFGGIATQYF
.	TRBV27	.	11	TRBJ1-2	TGTGCCAGCAGTTCCTACGGGCCCTCCCACTTC	CASSSYGPSHF
TRBD2	TRBV29-1	.	14	TRBJ2-5	TGCAGCGTTGCGGCGGGGGGACCAAAAGAGACCCAGTACTTC	CSVAAGGPKETQYF
.	TRBV21-1	.	19	TRBJ1-3	TGTGCCAGCAGCAAAGCTTGGTCGTACCATCCCCGCTCTGGAAACACCATATATTTT	CASSKAWSYHPRSGNTIYF
.	TRBV19	.	14	TRBJ2-5	TGTGCCGGAAGGGCGAGGGCTATTCAAGAGACCCAGTACTTC	CAGRARAIQETQYF
.	TRBV27	once	15	TRBJ1-2	TGTGCCAGCAGTCCGGGTAGGGGGGAAGGGGCTGGCTACACCTTC	CASSPGRGEGAGYTF
.	TRBV20-1	.	14	TRBJ2-5	TGCAGTGCTAGTTTAAGTGTAGGGAGTAGGACCCAGTACTTC	CSASLSVGSRTQYF
TRBD2	TRBV3-1/TRBV3-2	.	20	TRBJ2-1	TGTGCCAGCAGCCACATGGGGGTGGCTAGCGGGAGGAGGGGTCACAATGAGCAGTTCTTC	CASSHMGVASGRRGHNEQFF
TRBD1	TRBV4-1	.	18	TRBJ1-5	TGCGCCAGCAGCCAAGAAGGTCAGGGGGGTCCAAGCAATCAGCCCCAGCATTTT	CASSQEGQGGPSNQPQHF
.	TRBV7-7	.	15	TRBJ1-3	TGTGCTAGCAGCTTGGGGCATAGCTCTGGAAACACCATATATTTT	CASSLGHSSGNTIYF
.	TRBV7-9	.	14	TRBJ2-3	TGTGCCAGCAGCCCGATGTCTAGCACAGATACGCAGTATTTT	CASSPMSSTDTQYF
.	TRBV19	.	14	TRBJ1-4	TGTGCCAGTAGTATAGTCGGGGGAAACGAAAAACTGTTTTTT	CASSIVGGNEKLFF
TRBD1	TRBV10-2	.	14	TRBJ2-5	TGCGCCAGCAGGGACAGGGGGTTTCGGGAGACCCAGTACTTC	CASRDRGFRETQYF
.	TRBV4-1	.	16	TRBJ1-2	TGCGCCAGCAGCCAAGCGGTGGACGGAAGATTATATGGCTACACCTTC	CASSQAVDGRLYGYTF
.	TRBV10-3	few	15	TRBJ2-3	TGTGCCATCAGTGAGGGTTCAGGGGGGCCAGATACGCAGTATTTT	CAISEGSGGPDTQYF
.	TRBV3-1/TRBV3-2	.	18	TRBJ1-5	TGTGCCAGCAGCCAAGGCACGGCAGGGGACTTTAGCAATCAGCCCCAGCATTTT	CASSQGTAGDFSNQPQHF
TRBD2	TRBV6-2/TRBV6-3	.	16	TRBJ2-7	TGTGCCAGCAGTTACGGGCTAGCGGGTGGCTCCTACGAGCAGTACTTC	CASSYGLAGGSYEQYF
TRBD1	TRBV15	.	17	TRBJ2-6	TGTGCCACCGGACACAGGGGTATCGCCTCTGGGGCCAACGTCCTGACTTTC	CATGHRGIASGANVLTF
.	TRBV28	.	14	TRBJ2-7	TGTGCCAGCAGTTCGACAGGAGACTCCTACGAGCAGTACTTC	CASSSTGDSYEQYF
.	TRBV21-1	.	14	TRBJ2-5	TGTGCCAGCAGCATGTATACAGGGGAAGAGACCCAGTACTTC	CASSMYTGEETQYF
.	TRBV2	once	15	TRBJ1-4	TGTGCCAGCAGTGAACAGGGGCGAGGTAATGAAAAACTGTTTTTT	CASSEQGRGNEKLFF
.	TRBV20-1	few	11	TRBJ1-2	TGCAGTGCTAGACAGGCTGGTGGCTACACCTTC	CSARQAGGYTF
TRBD2	TRBV7-6	.	15	TRBJ2-7	TGTGCCAGCAGCATAGGGGCGGGGGGAGGCTACGAGCAGTACTTC	CASSIGAGGGYEQYF
.	TRBV5-1	.	15	TRBJ1-2	TGCGCCAGCAGCTTGGCCTCTGAGGGAGACTATGGCTACACCTTC	CASSLASEGDYGYTF
TRBD1	TRBV28	.	15	TRBJ1-5	TGTGCCAGCAGGACCCGGACAGGGTTAGTTCAGCCCCAGCATTTT	CASRTRTGLVQPQHF
TRBD1	TRBV5-5	once	15	TRBJ2-7	TGTGCCAGCAGCTACCCGGGACAGGGGACCTACGAGCAGTACTTC	CASSYPGQGTYEQYF
TRBD2	TRBV24-1	.	18	TRBJ2-5	TGTGCCACCAGTGATAATGCGGCGGCTAGCGGGTTCCAAGAGACCCAGTACTTC	CATSDNAAASGFQETQYF
.	TRBV6-1	few	13	TRBJ1-2	TGTGCCAGCAGTGACAGGGCTAACTATGGCTACACCTTC	CASSDRANYGYTF
.	TRBV29-1	.	14	TRBJ1-1	TGCAGCGTTCGATGGGAATCGGGGAACACTGAAGCTTTCTTT	CSVRWESGNTEAFF
TRBD2	TRBV5-4	.	16	TRBJ2-5	TGTGCCAGCAGACTCGCCGGGACTAGCGGGGGGGAGACCCAGTACTTC	CASRLAGTSGGETQYF
.	TRBV2	.	14	TRBJ2-1	TGTGCCAGCAGTGTATGGACCACACAGGATGAGCAGTTCTTC	CASSVWTTQDEQFF
.	TRBV28	.	15	TRBJ2-1	TGTGCCAGCAGTTTTCCGCAGGGTGGCTCCCACCAGCAGTTCTTC	CASSFPQGGSHQQFF
.	TRBV29-1	.	14	TRBJ2-2	TGCAGCGTTGGATCCCCTTCGAACACCGGGGAGCTGTTTTTT	CSVGSPSNTGELFF
TRBD2	TRBV2	few	17	TRBJ2-5	TGTGCCAGCAGTATACCGGGACTAGCGGACCATCAAGAGACCCAGTACTTC	CASSIPGLADHQETQYF
.	TRBV11-2	few	14	TRBJ1-1	TGTGCCAGCAGCTTAGCCCCAGGGAACACTGAAGCTTTCTTT	CASSLAPGNTEAFF
.	TRBV14	.	14	TRBJ2-5	TGTGCCAGCAGCCCCGCCCAGCTTTCAGAGACCCAGTACTTC	CASSPAQLSETQYF
.	TRBV11-2	.	15	TRBJ2-1	TGTGCCAGCAGCTTAGGGCCTAGCGAGTACAATGAGCAGTTCTTC	CASSLGPSEYNEQFF
.	TRBV27	.	15	TRBJ2-2	TGTGCCAGCAGCTCCCACCAGCGGGCAATCGGGGAGCTGTTTTTT	CASSSHQRAIGELFF
TRBD2	TRBV28	.	17	TRBJ2-1	TGTGCCAGCAGTTTCAGGACTAGCGGGCTTAAATACAATGAGCAGTTCTTC	CASSFRTSGLKYNEQFF
.	TRBV6-2/TRBV6-3	few	15	TRBJ2-4	TGTGCCAGCAGTTACTCCGACACTACCAAAAACATTCAGTACTTC	CASSYSDTTKNIQYF
.	TRBV7-9	.	14	TRBJ2-1	TGTGCCAGCAGCTTAGACAGTTCCTACAATGAGCAGTTCTTC	CASSLDSSYNEQFF
.	TRBV11-2	.	12	TRBJ1-2	TGTGCCAGCAGCTTAGAAACAGTTGGCTACACCTTC	CASSLETVGYTF
TRBD2	TRBV19	.	15	TRBJ2-5	TGTGCCAGTAGTTATTTAGCGGGGCCGGGGGAGACCCAGTACTTC	CASSYLAGPGETQYF